This T cell receptor (beta chain) was observed in a study of CXCR3-negative and CXCR3-positive naive CD8 T cells. Study findings and constraints: Memory CD8+ T cell repertoires were far less diverse than both naive subsets. Cryopreservation partially lowered CXCR3 expression, so most assays used fresh PBMCs. Higher TRB CDR3 hydrophobicity marked CXCR3-positive naive cells relative to CXCR3-negative naive cells. Whereas memory cells differed, naive CXCR3-negative and CXCR3-positive cells shared similar TRBV-TRBJ usage.

Germline V gene data show CDR1 as SEHNR and CDR2 as FQNEAQ (reference sequence). This CDR3 comprises 13 residues. The authors made the TRB cDNA libraries by 5' RACE using UMI labels. One entry per CDR3 protein, without DNA, is what TCRdb gives after re-calling the 5' RACE reads. The sample has over 150,000 distinct CDR3 sequences. Comment on this clonotype: Its specificity is unknown.

This clonotype was obtained from a human donor in good health. Some clones in this sample may be carry-over from other donors' samples. The sequencing sample was made of naive CXCR3+ CD8+ T cells from blood. The subset denotes: CD45RO-CCR7+CD27+CD95- naive CD8+ T cells expressing CXCR3 (TNR3+). V and J are TRBV7-9 and TRBJ2-3; TCRdb's D call, TRBD2, is unchecked because there is no DNA. The CDR3 protein is CASSGRAPDTQYF.